This T cell receptor beta chain was observed in a study of shared clonotypes between healthy human individuals. The CDR3 spans 11 residues. Germline values: CDR1 MDHEN, CDR2 SYDVKM. Deletions cut 4 bases from V and 8 bases from J, with 8 bases between. Some 27,000 T cell genomes, or roughly 180 ng DNA, went into the sorted-subset replicate PCRs. Only in-frame clones appear in the TCRdb table, and some are missing; sequencing was by immunoSEQ multiplex PCR. Among around 2.5 million clones listed, 90% to 95% were seen once. The rearrangement uses TRBV28 and TRBJ1-1, with D uncertain. Sequencing was carried out using naive CD4+ T cells from PBMCs. Specified subset: CD45RA+ positively selected. This TCR derives from a man between 18 and 29 years old in good health. Some clones in this sample may be carry-over from other donors' samples. The CDR3 DNA reads as TGTGCCAGCAGTTACACGAGAGAAGCTTTCTTT. Its protein product is CASSYTREAFF.